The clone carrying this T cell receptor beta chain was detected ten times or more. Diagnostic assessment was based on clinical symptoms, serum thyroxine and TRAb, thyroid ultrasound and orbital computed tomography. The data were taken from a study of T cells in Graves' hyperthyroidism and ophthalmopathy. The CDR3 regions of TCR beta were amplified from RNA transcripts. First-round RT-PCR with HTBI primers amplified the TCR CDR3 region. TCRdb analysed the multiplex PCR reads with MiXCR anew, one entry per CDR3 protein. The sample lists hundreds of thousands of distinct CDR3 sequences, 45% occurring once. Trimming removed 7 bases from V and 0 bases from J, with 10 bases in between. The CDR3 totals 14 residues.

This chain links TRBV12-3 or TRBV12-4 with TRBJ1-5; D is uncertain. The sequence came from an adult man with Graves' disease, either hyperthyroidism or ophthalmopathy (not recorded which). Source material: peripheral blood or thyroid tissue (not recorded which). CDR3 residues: CASTSGTSNQPQHF. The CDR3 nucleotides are TGTGCCAGCACCTCCGGTACTAGCAATCAGCCCCAGCATTTT.